This T cell receptor (beta chain) was obtained from a study of technical replicates of blood from a handful of donors. In its sample, this clone was seen a few times. CDR1 and CDR2 from the germline V gene are SGDLS and YYNGEE. The CDR3 spans 14 residues. Trimming pared 4 bases from V and 2 bases from J, leaving 11 bases between. Using immunoSEQ multiplex PCR, the repertoire was profiled, and TCRdb retains in-frame clones only, with some absent. The sample includes about 57,000 clones, about 88% of them seen just once. The sample was PBMCs. This sequence originates from a human donor in good health. Some clones in this sample may be carry-over from other donors' samples. The chain couples TRBV9 to TRBJ2-3; D is ambiguous. This CDR3 reads CASSPQVATDTQYF. CDR3 bases: TGTGCCAGCAGCCCACAAGTAGCCACAGATACGCAGTATTTT. Together with reference TRBV9 and TRBJ2-3, the CDR3 gives the full variable domain: DSGVTQTPKHLITATGQRVTLRCSPRSGDLSVYWYQQSLDQGLQFLIQYYNGEERAKGNILERFSAQQFPDLHSELNLSSLELGDSALYFCASSPQVATDTQYFGPGTRLTVL.